The rows below give T cell receptor beta chains drawn from one sample of a study of Ad26.COV2.S vaccination and SARS-CoV-2 variants. Produced via immunoSEQ multiplex PCR; TCRdb's table is partial and in-frame only. The table includes a few hundred thousand clones, 89% detected once. Sequenced here: peripheral blood, sampled in a trial of Ad26.COV2.S vaccine versus placebo. The receptors originated from a person aged 18-60 years who received the Ad26.COV2.S COVID-19 vaccine or a placebo. The CDR3 runs from the conserved cysteine through the conserved F or W. D genes are given only for firm matches. For some rows the clone size is stated as once, few or many, or as a class when expanded; others skip it.

j_gene,v_gene,d_gene,abundance,len,CDR3nt,CDR3aa
TRBJ2-2,TRBV12-5,TRBD2,.,16,TGTGCTAGTGGTTTCGGACTAGCGTCGAACACCGGGGAGCTGTTTTTT,CASGFGLASNTGELFF
TRBJ2-7,TRBV28,.,.,15,TGTGCCAGCAGTCCACAAACGGGAGAGAGCTACGAGCAGTACTTC,CASSPQTGESYEQYF
TRBJ2-5,TRBV7-3,.,.,14,TGTGCCAGCAGCCGGCTTGGCCCTCAAGAGACCCAGTACTTC,CASSRLGPQETQYF
TRBJ2-1,TRBV18,.,.,17,TGTGCCAGCTCACCCCACGTTTTGGCAGAGTCCTACAATGAGCAGTTCTTC,CASSPHVLAESYNEQFF
TRBJ2-7,TRBV5-6,.,.,13,TGTGCCAGCAGCCAGCGATCATACGGCGAGCAGTACTTC,CASSQRSYGEQYF
TRBJ2-3,TRBV27,TRBD2,.,16,TGTGCCAGCAGTAATCTACTAGCGGGTAGCACAGATACGCAGTATTTT,CASSNLLAGSTDTQYF
TRBJ2-7,TRBV2,TRBD1,.,14,TGTGCCAGCAGTGACCGACAGGGGGGTTACGAGCAGTACTTC,CASSDRQGGYEQYF
TRBJ2-2,TRBV11-3,.,.,11,TGTGCCAGCAGCTTAGTCGGGGAGCTGTTTTTT,CASSLVGELFF
TRBJ2-2,TRBV24-1,TRBD1,.,17,TGTGCCACCAGTGATCATCCGGGACAGGCGAACACCGGGGAGCTGTTTTTT,CATSDHPGQANTGELFF
TRBJ1-5,TRBV28,.,few,14,TGTGCCAGCAGTTTTGGGCGAGGCAATCAGCCCCAGCATTTT,CASSFGRGNQPQHF
TRBJ2-2,TRBV5-5,TRBD2,.,17,TGTGCCAGCAGCTTTGGGCGACTAGCAGCAAACACCGGGGAGCTGTTTTTT,CASSFGRLAANTGELFF
TRBJ2-3,TRBV7-3,TRBD2,.,14,TGTGCCAGCGGGCTAGCGGGAGTAGCAGATACGCAGTATTTT,CASGLAGVADTQYF
TRBJ2-1,TRBV7-2,.,.,13,TGTGCCAGCAGCTTAGATCCCTCTGGTGAGCAGTTCTTC,CASSLDPSGEQFF
TRBJ2-1,TRBV18,.,.,14,TGTGCCAGCTCACCACCGGGAACTAACAATGAGCAGTTCTTC,CASSPPGTNNEQFF
TRBJ2-1,TRBV11-3,.,.,13,TGTGCCAGCAGCGGGACCCCCATAGGGGAGCAGTTCTTC,CASSGTPIGEQFF
TRBJ1-2,TRBV27,.,.,15,TGTGCCAGCAGTTTATGGGGCCGGGGCCACTATGGCTACACCTTC,CASSLWGRGHYGYTF
TRBJ2-7,TRBV24-1,.,.,12,TGTGCCACCAGTGATTTTGGTTACGAGCAGTACTTC,CATSDFGYEQYF
TRBJ2-7,TRBV3-1/TRBV3-2,.,.,12,TGTGCCAGCAGCCTCCAAACGAGATCCTGGTACTTC,CASSLQTRSWYF
TRBJ2-7,TRBV13,TRBD2,.,17,TGTGCCAGCAGCCCAGGGACTAGCGGGAGGAGATCCTACGAGCAGTACTTC,CASSPGTSGRRSYEQYF
TRBJ2-7,TRBV28,.,.,12,TGTGCCAGCCAGAGGGATGGGTACGAGCAGTACTTC,CASQRDGYEQYF
TRBJ2-1,TRBV7-3,.,.,15,TGTGCCAGCAGCGTCACCGGGGACATAGGACATGAGCAGTTCTTC,CASSVTGDIGHEQFF
TRBJ2-1,TRBV6-1,TRBD2,.,17,TGTGCCAGCAGTGCATTACTAGCGGGAGGCCCTTACAATGAGCAGTTCTTC,CASSALLAGGPYNEQFF
TRBJ1-6,TRBV28,.,once,14,TGTGCCAGCAGTTTATCCACGGGCGCTTCACCCCTCCACTTT,CASSLSTGASPLHF
TRBJ1-3,TRBV6-5,.,few,15,TGTGCCAGCAGTTACTCGCGATCTCTCGGAAACACCATATATTTT,CASSYSRSLGNTIYF
TRBJ1-2,TRBV28,.,.,14,TGTGCCAGCAGTTTGCCGGCAAATCCTTATGGCTACACCTTC,CASSLPANPYGYTF
TRBJ2-5,TRBV5-1,TRBD2,.,15,TGCGCCAGCAGCTTGACGTGGGAGGGCCAGGAGACCCAGTACTTC,CASSLTWEGQETQYF
TRBJ2-7,TRBV29-1,.,few,11,TGCAGCGCCGGGGGCGACTACGAGCAGTACTTC,CSAGGDYEQYF
TRBJ1-2,TRBV7-8,TRBD1,.,16,TGTGCCAGCAGCTTACCCCTGGGCAGGGGGCTAGATGGCTACACCTTC,CASSLPLGRGLDGYTF
TRBJ2-4,TRBV5-8,.,.,15,TGTGCCAGCAGCCCCGGAGGGAGGCGGGGAAACATTCAGTACTTC,CASSPGGRRGNIQYF
TRBJ1-4,TRBV5-4,TRBD1,.,15,TGTGCCAGCAGCACTCAACAGGGGGCTAATGAAAAACTGTTTTTT,CASSTQQGANEKLFF
TRBJ2-3,TRBV10-3,.,once,15,TGTGCCATCCGATCGGGCGGGGTGGGCACAGATACGCAGTATTTT,CAIRSGGVGTDTQYF
TRBJ2-7,TRBV28,.,.,14,TGTGCCAGCAGTTTACCCCTGCCGGGTTACGAGCAGTACTTC,CASSLPLPGYEQYF
TRBJ1-5,TRBV4-1,.,.,18,TGCGCCAGCAGCCAAGATCTGGGGGCGGGATATAGCAATCAGCCCCAGCATTTT,CASSQDLGAGYSNQPQHF
TRBJ1-4,TRBV4-1,.,.,15,TGCGCCAGCAGCCAAGATTATGGCGCGGCGGGAAAACTGTTTTTT,CASSQDYGAAGKLFF
TRBJ2-1,TRBV29-1,.,.,13,TGCAGCGTTGAGAGCTGGGACATCAATGAGCAGTTCTTC,CSVESWDINEQFF
TRBJ2-7,TRBV21-1,.,.,10,TGTGCCAGCAGCACGCGGGAGTGGCCCTTC,CASSTREWPF
TRBJ2-1,TRBV30,.,.,15,TGTGCCTGGAGTTGGGGGAATCGAAGGGACGATGAGCAGTTCTTC,CAWSWGNRRDDEQFF
TRBJ1-1,TRBV4-2,.,few,16,TGTGCCAGCAGCCAAGAAGCCATAGGGGTTAGAACTGAAGCTTTCTTT,CASSQEAIGVRTEAFF
TRBJ2-1,TRBV30,TRBD2,.,14,TGTGCCTGGATGGCAGCGGGAGTGGGAAATGAGCAGTTCTTC,CAWMAAGVGNEQFF
TRBJ2-7,TRBV28,.,.,12,TGTGCCAGCAGCTCGACTAGCTACGAGCAGTACTTC,CASSSTSYEQYF
TRBJ2-4,TRBV7-9,.,.,15,TGTGCCAGCAGCGCTACTGGCCTAGCCAAAAACATTCAGTACTTC,CASSATGLAKNIQYF
TRBJ2-5,TRBV11-1,TRBD1,.,16,TGTGCCAGCAGCTGGACTTCCGGGACAGGGGCAGAGACCCAGTACTTC,CASSWTSGTGAETQYF
TRBJ2-1,TRBV27,.,.,14,TGTGCCAGCAAGGTGCGGGTGGTAAGCAATGAGCAGTTCTTC,CASKVRVVSNEQFF
TRBJ2-2,TRBV19,.,.,12,TGTGCCAGTAGTGAGCGTATTCGGGAGCTGTTTTTT,CASSERIRELFF
TRBJ2-3,TRBV9,TRBD2,once,16,TGTGCCAGCAGCGTAGATGGTAGCGGGAGGTCAGATACGCAGTATTTT,CASSVDGSGRSDTQYF
TRBJ2-7,TRBV27,.,once,14,TGTGCCAGCAGTTTAATCTCCACCCCCTACGAGCAGTACTTC,CASSLISTPYEQYF
TRBJ2-6,TRBV29-1,TRBD1,.,15,TGCAGCGTTAAAGGACAGGGCTCTGGGGCCAACGTCCTGACTTTC,CSVKGQGSGANVLTF
TRBJ2-2,TRBV7-9,.,.,16,TGTGCCAGCAGCTCCCGACAGCTCAGGCACACCGGGGAGCTGTTTTTT,CASSSRQLRHTGELFF
TRBJ1-4,TRBV5-4,.,.,14,TGTGCCAGCAGCTTGGAACTGGCTAATGAAAAACTGTTTTTT,CASSLELANEKLFF
TRBJ2-5,TRBV7-2,TRBD2,.,14,TGTGCCAGCAGCTCTAGCGGGAGGGCCGAGACCCAGTACTTC,CASSSSGRAETQYF
TRBJ1-1,TRBV12-3/TRBV12-4,.,.,13,TGTGCCAGCAGTTTCCAGTTGAACACTGAAGCTTTCTTT,CASSFQLNTEAFF
TRBJ2-7,TRBV28,.,.,12,TGTGCCAGCAGTGAGGTGGCCTACGAGCAGTACTTC,CASSEVAYEQYF
TRBJ2-1,TRBV11-2,.,.,14,TGTGCCAGCAGCCCCCCCGGGATCTACAATGAGCAGTTCTTC,CASSPPGIYNEQFF
TRBJ2-1,TRBV10-1,.,.,15,TGCGCCAACCCACCGGACTGTAGCTCCTACAATGAGCAGTTCTTC,CANPPDCSSYNEQFF